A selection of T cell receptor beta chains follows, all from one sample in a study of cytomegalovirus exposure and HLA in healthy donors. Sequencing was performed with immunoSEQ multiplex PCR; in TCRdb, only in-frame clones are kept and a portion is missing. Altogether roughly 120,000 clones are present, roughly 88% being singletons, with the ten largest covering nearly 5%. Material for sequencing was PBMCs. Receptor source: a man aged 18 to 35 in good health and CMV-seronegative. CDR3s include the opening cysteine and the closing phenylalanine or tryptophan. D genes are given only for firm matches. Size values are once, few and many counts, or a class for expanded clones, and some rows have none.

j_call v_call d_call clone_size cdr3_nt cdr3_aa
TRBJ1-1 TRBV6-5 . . TGTGCCAGCACCGTACTAGGGAGAGCTTTCTTT CASTVLGRAFF
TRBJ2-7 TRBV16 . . TGTGCCAGCAGCCCCAATTGGCCGACCTACGAGCAGTACTTC CASSPNWPTYEQYF
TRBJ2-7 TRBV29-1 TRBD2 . TGCAGCGTCCTTACTAGCGGCTCCTACGAGCAGTACTTC CSVLTSGSYEQYF
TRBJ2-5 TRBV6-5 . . TGTGCCAGCAGTTACCGAGGATTGGGCCAAGAGACCCAGTACTTC CASSYRGLGQETQYF
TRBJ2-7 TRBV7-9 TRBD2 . TGTGCCAGCAGCTTAGATCTAGCGGGGGATACAACCTACGAGCAGTACTTC CASSLDLAGDTTYEQYF
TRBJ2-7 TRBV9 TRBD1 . TGTGCCAGCAGCGCGGGACAGGGCGACGAGCAGTACTTC CASSAGQGDEQYF
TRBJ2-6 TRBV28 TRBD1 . TGTGCCAGCCGAAGACAGGGCCGCTCTGGGGCCAACGTCCTGACTTTC CASRRQGRSGANVLTF
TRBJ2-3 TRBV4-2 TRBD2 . TGTGCCAGCAGCCAAGGAGGGCGGGGGGGCCTTATAAGGACAGATACGCAGTATTTT CASSQGGRGGLIRTDTQYF
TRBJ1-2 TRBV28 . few TGTGCCAGCGTTCTTGGCCAGGGTCGGGGCTACACCTTC CASVLGQGRGYTF
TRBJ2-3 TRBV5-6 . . TGTGCCAGCAGCTTCCGAGACAACCCAGATACGCAGTATTTT CASSFRDNPDTQYF
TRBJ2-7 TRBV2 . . TGTGCCAGCGGGGGGACAGCCTACGAGCAGTACTTC CASGGTAYEQYF
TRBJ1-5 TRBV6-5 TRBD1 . TGTGCCAGCAGTTACGGCAGGGGGCTCAATCAGCCCCAGCATTTT CASSYGRGLNQPQHF
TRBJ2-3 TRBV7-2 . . TGTGCCAGCAGCTTTCTTCGGGGTTCAGATACGCAGTATTTT CASSFLRGSDTQYF
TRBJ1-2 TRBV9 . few TGTGCCAGCAGCTTCACCGGGGACTATGGCTACACCTTC CASSFTGDYGYTF
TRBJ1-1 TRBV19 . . TGTGTCAGTAACGGGGTCGCTGAAGCTTTCTTT CVSNGVAEAFF
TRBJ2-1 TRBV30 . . TGTGCCTGGAGTGCCCTCAGGGCCTCCCCCTACAATGAGCAGTTCTTC CAWSALRASPYNEQFF
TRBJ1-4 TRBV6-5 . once TGTGCCAGCAGTGAAACAGGAGAAAAACTGTTTTTT CASSETGEKLFF
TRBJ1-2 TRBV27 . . TGTGCCAGCAGTTACGACTCGACAGGCCGGTATGGCTACACCTTC CASSYDSTGRYGYTF
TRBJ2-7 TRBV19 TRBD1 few TGTGCCAGTAGTATAACGGGACAGGGGTCACAGCAGTACTTC CASSITGQGSQQYF
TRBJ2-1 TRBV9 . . TGTGCCAGCAGCGCCCCCTCTCGAGGTATCTCCTACAATGAGCAGTTCTTC CASSAPSRGISYNEQFF
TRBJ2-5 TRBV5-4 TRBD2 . TGTGCCAGCAGCGCCGGACTAGCGGGGCAAGAGACCCAGTACTTC CASSAGLAGQETQYF
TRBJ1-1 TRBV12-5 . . TGTGCTAGTGCCCACCCTACAGGGAACACTGAAGCTTTCTTT CASAHPTGNTEAFF
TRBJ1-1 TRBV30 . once TGTGCCTGGAGTGTGTCCAGGGTCACTGAAGCTTTCTTT CAWSVSRVTEAFF
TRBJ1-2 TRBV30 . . TGTGCCTGGAGGGGTACAGGGCCCTATGGCTACACCTTC CAWRGTGPYGYTF
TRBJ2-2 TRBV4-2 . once TGTGCCAGCACCGTAAAGCTCCCAGGGCCCGGGGAGCTGTTTTTT CASTVKLPGPGELFF
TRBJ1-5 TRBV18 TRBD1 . TGTGCCAGCTCACAAACCGGGACAGGGGTCGTAAGCAATCAGCCCCAGCATTTT CASSQTGTGVVSNQPQHF
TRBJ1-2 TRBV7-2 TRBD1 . TGTGCCAGCAGCCTCGACAGGGTGAAGGGCTACACCTTC CASSLDRVKGYTF
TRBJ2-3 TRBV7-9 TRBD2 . TGTGCCAGCAGCCCCCGCGGGGGGCCCACAGATACGCAGTATTTT CASSPRGGPTDTQYF
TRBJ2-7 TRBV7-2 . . TGTGCCAGCAGCGCAAACATCTACGAGCAGTACTTC CASSANIYEQYF
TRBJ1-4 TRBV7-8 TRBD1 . TGTGCCAGCAGAAAGGGACAGAACAATGAAAAACTGTTTTTT CASRKGQNNEKLFF
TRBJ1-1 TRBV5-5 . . TGTGCCAGCAGCCAGGCGAAGGACACTGAAGCTTTCTTT CASSQAKDTEAFF
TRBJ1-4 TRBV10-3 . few TGTGCCATCAGTGAGGCCCGGGGAGCTAATGAAAAACTGTTTTTT CAISEARGANEKLFF
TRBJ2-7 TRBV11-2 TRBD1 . TGTGCCAGCAGCTTATCTCTGGGACAGGGGGTACTCTCCTACGAGCAGTACTTC CASSLSLGQGVLSYEQYF
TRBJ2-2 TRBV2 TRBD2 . TGTGCCAGCCGGGGTGGACTAGCGACCTACTCAAACACCGGGGAGCTGTTTTTT CASRGGLATYSNTGELFF
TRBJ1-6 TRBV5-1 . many TGCGCCAGCAAGGAGGCCCTTGGTTCACCCCTCCACTTT CASKEALGSPLHF
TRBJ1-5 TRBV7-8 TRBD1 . TGTGCCAGCAGCGGAACAGGGGGGCCCCAGCATTTT CASSGTGGPQHF
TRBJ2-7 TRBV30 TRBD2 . TGTGCCTGGAGTGTAGGACTAGCGTCTTGGAACGAGCAGTACTTC CAWSVGLASWNEQYF
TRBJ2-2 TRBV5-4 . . TGTGCCAGCAGCCCACAGGGTTTCCTTACCGGGGAGCTGTTTTTT CASSPQGFLTGELFF
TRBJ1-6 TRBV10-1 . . TGCGCCAGCAGTTCGGGACACAGGAATTCACCCCTCCACTTT CASSSGHRNSPLHF
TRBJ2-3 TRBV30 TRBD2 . TGTGCCTGGGATAGCGGGAGTGCAGATACGCAGTATTTT CAWDSGSADTQYF
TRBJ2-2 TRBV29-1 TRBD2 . TGCAGCGTTGTCTCTAGCGGCTACACCGGGGAGCTGTTTTTT CSVVSSGYTGELFF
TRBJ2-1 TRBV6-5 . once TGTGCCAGCACCCTCGGAAGCGGGACAAATGAGCAGTTCTTC CASTLGSGTNEQFF
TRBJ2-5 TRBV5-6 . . TGTGCCAGCAGCCGTTATTCAGGGGAGACCCAGTACTTC CASSRYSGETQYF
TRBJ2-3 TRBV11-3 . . TGTGCCAGCAGCTTCGGAGGGACAGATACGCAGTATTTT CASSFGGTDTQYF